This is a list of T cell receptor beta chains from one sample in a study of blood T cell repertoires in COVID-19. The data were produced by immunoSEQ multiplex PCR, yet TCRdb's version contains in-frame clones alone and is incomplete. The sample yields roughly 50,000 clones, around 83% seen once. Sequences were obtained from peripheral blood. The receptors shown here come from a man aged 55 to 70 with acute or convalescent COVID-19. The CDR3 runs from the conserved cysteine through the conserved F or W. The D gene is left open where the match is weak. For some rows the clone size is stated as once, few or many, or as a class when expanded; others skip it.

.	TRBV7-8	.	TRBJ1-1	CASSLGAGNTEAFF	TGTGCCAGCAGCTTAGGAGCCGGGAACACTGAAGCTTTCTTT
.	TRBV4-1	.	TRBJ2-2	CASSQNRVWAKHNTGELFF	TGCGCCAGCAGCCAAAACAGGGTTTGGGCTAAGCATAACACCGGGGAGCTGTTTTTT
TRBD1	TRBV19	once	TRBJ1-1	CASSTGTGGEAFF	TGTGCCAGTAGCACCGGGACAGGGGGGGAAGCTTTCTTT
.	TRBV29-1	.	TRBJ1-1	CSVEGTINTEAFF	TGCAGCGTTGAGGGCACCATAAACACTGAAGCTTTCTTT
.	TRBV27	once	TRBJ2-2	CASSLAYLERSNTGELFF	TGTGCCAGCAGTTTAGCCTATTTAGAGCGATCGAACACCGGGGAGCTGTTTTTT
.	TRBV30	once	TRBJ1-4	CAWSGGATNEKLFF	TGTGCCTGGAGTGGCGGGGCAACTAATGAAAAACTGTTTTTT
TRBD1	TRBV6-5	.	TRBJ2-7	CASMLGPGGPRQYF	TGTGCCAGCATGTTAGGGCCAGGGGGCCCCCGGCAGTACTTC
.	TRBV21-1	.	TRBJ2-7	CATAYPQHYEQYF	TGTGCCACCGCATACCCCCAACACTACGAGCAGTACTTC
TRBD2	TRBV5-4	once	TRBJ2-1	CASQYPGLAGNNEQFF	TGTGCCAGCCAGTACCCGGGACTAGCGGGAAACAATGAGCAGTTCTTC
.	TRBV5-1	.	TRBJ1-1	CASSLALGVNTEAFF	TGCGCCAGCAGCTTGGCCTTAGGGGTGAACACTGAAGCTTTCTTT
.	TRBV18	.	TRBJ1-1	CASSPLSVNTEAFF	TGTGCCAGCTCACCACTTTCCGTGAACACTGAAGCTTTCTTT
.	TRBV5-1	many	TRBJ1-1	CASTSFDTNTEAFF	TGCGCCAGCACCTCCTTTGACACGAACACTGAAGCTTTCTTT
.	TRBV19	.	TRBJ2-2	CASSSLTGELFF	TGTGCCAGTAGCAGTCTGACCGGGGAGCTGTTTTTT
.	TRBV11-2	.	TRBJ1-3	CASSLGGAGVAGNTIYF	TGTGCCAGCAGCTTAGGTGGGGCAGGGGTTGCTGGAAACACCATATATTTT
.	TRBV6-2/TRBV6-3	.	TRBJ2-7	CASTPVYSYEQYF	TGTGCCAGCACCCCCGTCTACTCCTACGAGCAGTACTTC
.	TRBV19	.	TRBJ1-4	CASRAYGNEKLFF	TGTGCCAGTAGGGCATACGGGAATGAAAAACTGTTTTTT
.	TRBV7-9	once	TRBJ2-2	CASSALRTANTGELFF	TGTGCCAGCAGCGCTTTGCGGACTGCGAACACCGGGGAGCTGTTTTTT
.	TRBV5-1	.	TRBJ2-6	CASSLRGHSSGANVLTF	TGCGCCAGCAGCTTGAGGGGACACTCCTCTGGGGCCAACGTCCTGACTTTC
TRBD1	TRBV7-8	.	TRBJ1-5	CASSSQWLTGASNQPQHF	TGTGCCAGCAGCTCTCAATGGCTGACAGGGGCGAGCAATCAGCCCCAGCATTTT
TRBD2	TRBV27	.	TRBJ2-2	CASSQGLAGVRNGELFF	TGTGCCAGCAGTCAGGGACTAGCGGGAGTGCGGAACGGGGAGCTGTTTTTT
.	TRBV5-6	.	TRBJ2-1	CASSLSLSLDEQFF	TGTGCCAGCAGCTTGTCACTTTCCCTCGATGAGCAGTTCTTC
.	TRBV7-3	.	TRBJ1-2	CASSLEAGNGYTF	TGTGCCAGCAGCTTAGAGGCGGGGAATGGCTACACCTTC
TRBD1	TRBV4-2	.	TRBJ1-1	CASSQAGTGNTEAFF	TGTGCCAGCAGCCAAGCCGGGACAGGGAACACTGAAGCTTTCTTT
TRBD2	TRBV23-1	.	TRBJ2-1	CASSVRTSDHEQFF	TGCGCCAGCAGTGTCAGGACTAGCGACCATGAGCAGTTCTTC
.	TRBV7-2	once	TRBJ2-3	CASSPGGDTQYF	TGTGCCAGCAGCCCAGGGGGGGATACGCAGTATTTT
.	TRBV7-8	.	TRBJ1-3	CASSLGGTGNTIYF	TGTGCCAGCAGCCTAGGAGGGACTGGAAACACCATATATTTT
.	TRBV5-1	.	TRBJ2-5	CACGLNPGAPGTQYF	TGCGCCTGCGGCTTGAATCCGGGAGCCCCAGGGACCCAGTACTTC
.	TRBV7-9	few	TRBJ1-1	CASSSQSGTEAFF	TGTGCCAGCAGCTCTCAGTCAGGGACTGAAGCTTTCTTT
.	TRBV30	.	TRBJ1-1	CAWSVGGSNTEAFF	TGTGCCTGGAGTGTCGGCGGATCGAACACTGAAGCTTTCTTT
TRBD2	TRBV6-5	.	TRBJ2-7	CASSRTSGTYEQYF	TGTGCCAGCAGCCGGACTAGCGGGACGTACGAGCAGTACTTC
.	TRBV25-1	once	TRBJ2-7	CATSGLTYEQYF	TGTGCCACCAGCGGACTTACCTACGAGCAGTACTTC
TRBD1	TRBV7-9	.	TRBJ2-5	CASSSATGFQETQYF	TGTGCCAGCTCTTCGGCGACAGGGTTCCAAGAGACCCAGTACTTC
.	TRBV5-1	once	TRBJ2-1	CASSLRPAEGLEEQFF	TGCGCCAGCAGCTTGCGGCCAGCGGAAGGGTTAGAGGAGCAGTTCTTC
.	TRBV7-3	.	TRBJ1-3	CASSFSGSGNTIYF	TGTGCCAGCAGCTTCTCCGGCTCTGGAAACACCATATATTTT
.	TRBV4-1	.	TRBJ1-2	CASSQEAGFLGYTF	TGCGCCAGCAGCCAAGAGGCGGGGTTCTTGGGCTACACCTTC
.	TRBV9	.	TRBJ2-1	CASSARSGNEQFF	TGTGCCAGCAGCGCGCGATCGGGCAATGAGCAGTTCTTC
TRBD2	TRBV30	few	TRBJ2-2	CAWRGLAGVSTGELFF	TGTGCCTGGAGGGGACTAGCGGGAGTCAGCACCGGGGAGCTGTTTTTT
.	TRBV4-1	.	TRBJ1-5	CASSQERDQPQHF	TGCGCCAGCAGCCAAGAGCGGGATCAGCCCCAGCATTTT
.	TRBV14	.	TRBJ2-1	CASSQGKPGKYNEQFF	TGTGCCAGCAGCCAAGGGAAGCCCGGGAAGTACAATGAGCAGTTCTTC
.	TRBV10-2	once	TRBJ1-4	CASSEVGRSQATNEKLFF	TGCGCCAGCAGTGAGGTGGGGCGGAGCCAAGCAACTAATGAAAAACTGTTTTTT
.	TRBV6-1	.	TRBJ2-2	CASSEARYYTGELFF	TGTGCCAGCAGTGAGGCGAGGTATTACACCGGGGAGCTGTTTTTT
TRBD1	TRBV9	.	TRBJ2-1	CASSVVDRAVGEQFF	TGTGCCAGCAGCGTAGTAGACAGGGCCGTCGGTGAGCAGTTCTTC
TRBD1	TRBV6-1	.	TRBJ2-7	CASSEGQRLPQYF	TGTGCCAGCAGTGAGGGACAGCGATTACCCCAGTACTTC
.	TRBV3-1/TRBV3-2	few	TRBJ2-7	CASSQGPAYEQYF	TGTGCCAGCAGCCAAGGGCCTGCCTACGAGCAGTACTTC
.	TRBV11-2	many	TRBJ1-3	CASSFSQLSSGNTIYF	TGTGCCAGCAGCTTTTCACAGTTGAGCTCTGGAAACACCATATATTTT
TRBD1	TRBV2	.	TRBJ1-2	CASSSQGARYYGYTF	TGTGCCAGCAGTTCCCAGGGGGCGCGATACTATGGCTACACCTTC
.	TRBV7-9	.	TRBJ1-1	CASSFGGAETEAFF	TGTGCCAGCAGCTTTGGGGGGGCTGAAACTGAAGCTTTCTTT
TRBD2	TRBV5-4	.	TRBJ2-3	CASSRTSGSATDTQYF	TGTGCCAGCAGCCGGACTAGCGGGAGTGCCACAGATACGCAGTATTTT
TRBD2	TRBV4-2	.	TRBJ2-7	CASSQEGGDWYEQYF	TGTGCCAGCAGCCAAGAGGGAGGGGACTGGTACGAGCAGTACTTC
TRBD2	TRBV18	.	TRBJ2-1	CASSPWTSGSFHNEQFF	TGTGCCAGCTCACCTTGGACTAGCGGGAGTTTCCACAATGAGCAGTTCTTC
TRBD1	TRBV10-1	.	TRBJ2-1	CASSRGQYNEQFF	TGCGCCAGCAGTCGGGGACAGTACAATGAGCAGTTCTTC
TRBD2	TRBV16	.	TRBJ2-5	CASSPTSGRAGETQYF	TGTGCCAGCAGCCCAACTAGCGGGAGGGCCGGAGAGACCCAGTACTTC
TRBD2	TRBV28	.	TRBJ2-7	CASSPWGGTYEQYF	TGTGCCAGCAGTCCTTGGGGGGGGACCTACGAGCAGTACTTC